A single sample gave rise to the 8 T cell receptor beta chains below, sequenced in a study of blood T cell repertoires in COVID-19. Clones were sequenced by immunoSEQ multiplex PCR, and TCRdb holds only the in-frame ones, with some missing. The profile covers about 340,000 clones, with around 90% appearing a single time and 3% to 4% taken by the ten largest. What was sequenced was peripheral blood. These receptors all come from a woman younger than 30 who had recovered from COVID-19.

The rearrangement links TRBV5-4 to TRBJ1-2, with 8 bases aligning to TRBD1. CDR1 is SGHNT, CDR2 YYREEE, per germline (reference sequence). The CDR3 has 16 amino acids. V lost 0 bases, J lost 3 bases, and 7 bases stayed unmatched. CDR3: CASSLADRGNYYGYTF. In DNA, the CDR3 is TGTGCCAGCAGCTTGGCCGACAGGGGAAATTACTATGGCTACACCTTC.

The CDR3: CASSLGLAGGETQYF. The CDR3 nucleotides read TGTGCCAGCAGCTTGGGACTAGCGGGAGGAGAGACCCAGTACTTC. The chain is built from TRBV7-9 and TRBJ2-5; 15 positions agree with TRBD2. The CDR3 has 15 amino acids. The germline CDR1 and CDR2 sequences are SEHNR and FQNEAQ (reference sequence). V lost 3 bases to trimming and J lost 4 bases; unmatched junction nucleotides: 0.

V usage is TRBV12-3 or TRBV12-4 and J usage is TRBJ1-1, with 7 bases that match TRBD1. This CDR3 is 13 amino acids long. V dropped 6 bases and J dropped 7; count of bases not matched to a gene: 8. CDR3 region: CASRSAGGVEAFF. The CDR3 coding sequence is TGTGCCAGCAGAAGCGCAGGGGGAGTTGAAGCTTTCTTT.

The chain links TRBV7-2 to TRBJ2-1, with 7 nucleotides matching TRBD2. The CDR3 consists of 15 residues. Germline V gene sequence: CDR1 SGHTA, CDR2 FQGNSA. Trimming took 1 base from V and 6 from J; bases not matched to a gene: 6. For the CDR3, the DNA is TGTGCCAGCAGCTTAGGACCGGGGGGAAGCAATGAGCAGTTCTTC. Its translation is CASSLGPGGSNEQFF.

This clone was counted a single time. The gene calls are TRBV6-5 and TRBJ1-1, with TRBD1 identical over 7 bases. This CDR3 contains 14 residues. CDR1 and CDR2 from the germline V gene are MNHEY and SVGAGI. V gave up 2 bases and J gave up 3 bases; unmatched junction bases: 3. The CDR3 region is CASSYDRVDTEAFF. The CDR3 coding sequence is TGTGCCAGCAGTTACGACAGGGTGGACACTGAAGCTTTCTTT.

CDR3 amino acids: CASSEEGRPYQETQYF. The CDR3 DNA follows: TGTGCCAGCAGTGAAGAGGGGAGGCCCTACCAAGAGACCCAGTACTTC. The chain employs TRBV25-1 and TRBJ2-5; the D gene is possibly TRBD2 (6 bases). Trimming stripped 2 bases from V and 0 bases from J, with 13 bases between. The CDR3 spans 16 residues. CDR1 and CDR2 from the germline V gene are MGHDK and SYGVNS.

The rearrangement joins TRBV27 to TRBJ1-1, with D tentatively TRBD1 (6 bases). V shed 1 base and J shed 3 bases, with 9 bases lying between them. CDR1 MNHEY and CDR2 SMNVEV come from the germline V gene (reference sequence). The CDR3 is 14 residues long. The CDR3 protein is CASSLYRVDTEAFF. The DNA of the CDR3 is TGTGCCAGCAGTTTATACAGGGTCGACACTGAAGCTTTCTTT.

On this clone: At one of its ends the junction is not consistent with the germline gene, which may arise from a read error. The chain uses TRBV28 and TRBJ1-4; possibly TRBD1 for D (5 bases). The germline V gene encodes CDR1 MDHEN and CDR2 SYDVKM. The CDR3 spans 13 residues. CDR3 bases: TGTGCCAGCAGTTGGGGCCGCCTTGAAAAAGTGTTTTTT. It is translated as CASSWGRLEKVFF.